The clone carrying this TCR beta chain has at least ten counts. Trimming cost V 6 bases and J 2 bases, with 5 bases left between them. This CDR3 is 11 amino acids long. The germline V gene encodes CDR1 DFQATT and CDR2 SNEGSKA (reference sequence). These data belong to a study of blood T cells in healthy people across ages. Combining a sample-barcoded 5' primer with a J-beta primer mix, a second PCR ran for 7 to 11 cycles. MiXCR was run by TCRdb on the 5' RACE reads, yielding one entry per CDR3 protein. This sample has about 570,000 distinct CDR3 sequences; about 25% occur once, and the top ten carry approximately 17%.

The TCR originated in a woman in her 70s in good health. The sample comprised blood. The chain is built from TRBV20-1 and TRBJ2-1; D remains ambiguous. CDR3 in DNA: TGCAGTGCACTCCCCTACAATGAGCAGTTCTTC. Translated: CSALPYNEQFF.